The subject of this entry is one T cell receptor (beta chain). Its cognate antigen is unknown. This sample is part of a study of CD8+ T cells in alopecia areata. Whole-study context: A 6-month off-drug phase came after tofacitinib, which had lasted 6 to 18 months.

V shed 0 bases and J shed 8 bases, with 16 bases lying between them. The CDR3 covers 14 residues. Germline V gives CDR1 GTSNPN, CDR2 SVGIG (reference sequence). Study-level findings and limits: Association of baseline CD8+ expansion with response is uncertain owing to one nonresponder. Numerous expanded lesional clones remained in scalp and blood during tofacitinib.

Noted treatment: oral pan-JAK inhibitor, 5-10 mg twice daily. The study team obtained lesional scalp punch biopsies and peripheral blood from alopecia areata patients. RNA was isolated and reverse transcribed to cDNA, the sequencing template. The data were produced by immunoSEQ multiplex PCR, yet TCRdb's version contains in-frame clones alone and is incomplete. The sample carries about 100,000 clones, about 44% recorded once. The starting material was CD8+ T cells sorted from blood, obtained at week 24, from a patient treated with tofacitinib. The rearrangement uses TRBV30 and TRBJ1-2; tentatively, D is TRBD1 (6 bases). This TCR was sampled from a human donor with alopecia areata. This CDR3 is CAWSVGPGDFGYTF. The CDR3, as DNA: TGTGCCTGGAGTGTCGGACCAGGGGATTTCGGCTACACCTTC.